What follows is one TCR beta chain and its context. Its cognate antigen is unknown. The data derive from a study of response to subunit inactivated influenza vaccine. Study-level results: Only a handful of new T cells, the authors suggested, are recruited with each seasonal influenza vaccination.

Germline loops: CDR1 KGHSH, CDR2 LQKENI. V was clipped by 0 bases and J by 5 bases, with 19 bases between them. The CDR3 contains 17 residues. From the RT-PCR reads, TCRdb called clonotypes with MiXCR, one entry per CDR3 protein. Among more than 400,000 distinct CDR3 sequences listed, around 7.9% were seen once. The TCR originated in a man aged 50 to 69 who received an inactivated influenza vaccine. The chain has TRBV18 and TRBJ2-5; either TRBD1 or TRBD2 may fit D (5 bases each). The sample in question was PBMCs from blood, obtained less than 30 months after vaccination. The CDR3 loop is CASSPPWQGARAETQYF. The CDR3 DNA reads as TGTGCCAGCTCACCACCTTGGCAGGGAGCGAGAGCGGAGACCCAGTACTTC.